This TCR beta chain appears in the sequencing data of a study of T cells after yellow fever vaccination. Background on the study: SMART-Seq v4 Ultra Low Input prepared libraries from low-cell fractions.

A word on this clonotype: Antigen specificity is unknown.

The CDR3 length is 14 residues. The ends were cut back, 0 bases at V and 5 bases at J, with 11 bases in the middle. Germline CDR1 SGHRS, CDR2 YFSETQ. The study's findings and limits: Abundant bulk-population clonotypes could contaminate the FACS-sorted repertoires.

Each CDR3 protein gets one entry after TCRdb re-called the 5' RACE reads with MiXCR. This table has hundreds of thousands of distinct CDR3 sequences, 18% appearing once. The sample consisted of PBMCs, taken before the yellow fever booster vaccination. This rearrangement joins TRBV5-1 to TRBJ2-5; TRBD2 might be the D (5 bases). The sequence came from a man younger than 35 who received the YFV17D yellow fever vaccine. CDR3 residues: CASSLAGETETQYF. In DNA form, the CDR3 reads TGCGCCAGCAGCTTGGCCGGGGAGACGGAGACCCAGTACTTC.